This TCR beta chain was identified in a study of technical replicates of blood from a few donors. The protocol was immunoSEQ multiplex PCR, while the TCRdb copy is restricted to in-frame clones and leaves out a portion. The sample records some 75,000 clones, roughly 96% being singletons. Germline trimming cut 7 bases from V and 2 bases from J; bases unmatched to any gene: 8. Germline CDR1 SGDLS, CDR2 YYNGEE. The CDR3 runs 15 residues. V gene TRBV9 combines with J gene TRBJ2-2; 7 nucleotides line up with TRBD1. The sample taken for sequencing was T cells isolated from PBMCs. This clonotype was obtained from a human donor in good health. CDR3 DNA: TGTGCCAGCCGGAATGACAGGGTAAACACCGGGGAGCTGTTTTTT. Its translation: CASRNDRVNTGELFF.